The 21 T cell receptor beta chains below all came from one sample that was sequenced in a study of CD8 T cells in Susac syndrome. Random hexamers were used to reverse transcribe the RNA input (about 0.5 to 1 ug). Each CDR3 protein is one row after TCRdb ran MiXCR on the immunoSEQ multiplex PCR reads. The table lists roughly 160,000 distinct CDR3 sequences, approximately 95% of them singletons. The material sequenced was CD4+ T cells from PBMCs. The receptors come from a human donor with Susac syndrome.

The CDR3 reads CSVGDRGVRNEQFF. The CDR3 DNA is TGCAGCGTAGGGGACAGGGGAGTGAGAAATGAGCAGTTCTTC. The gene calls are TRBV29-1 and TRBJ2-1; TRBD1 aligns across 10 bases. Germline CDR1 is SQVTM and CDR2 is ANQGSEA. With 6 bases clipped from V and 7 bases from J, the junction kept 9 bases outside the gene matches. There are 14 residues in the CDR3.

This chain joins TRBV5-4 and TRBJ2-3; 7 bases map to TRBD2. The germline V gene has CDR1 SGHNT and CDR2 YYREEE (reference sequence). After removal of 5 bases from V and 7 bases from J, the junction contained 7 bases not matched to a gene. This CDR3 has 13 amino acids. CDR3 DNA: TGTGCCAGCAGTGTCGCGGGGGAAAATACGCAGTATTTT. Residues: CASSVAGENTQYF.

This clonotype was seen a few times. The chain uses TRBV7-2 and TRBJ1-2; 7 positions match TRBD1. V lost 5 bases and J lost 2; bases outside the gene matches: 2. Germline CDR1 reads SGHTA; CDR2 reads FQGNSA. The CDR3 is made up of 13 amino acids. The CDR3 sequence is CASSLQGNYGYTF. The CDR3 region has the DNA TGTGCCAGCAGCCTACAGGGGAACTATGGCTACACCTTC.

The chain is built from TRBV4-2 and TRBJ1-2; D gene ambiguous. Germline CDR1 is LGHNA and CDR2 is YNFKEQ. CDR3 length: 14 residues. V was pared by 0 bases and J by 0 bases, with 5 bases between. CDR3 protein: CASSQDAANYGYTF. CDR3 nucleotides: TGTGCCAGCAGCCAAGATGCAGCTAACTATGGCTACACCTTC.

Concerning this clonotype itself: A read error may account for a junction end that differs from germline. The rearrangement joins TRBV20-1 to TRBJ2-3, with a possible D match to TRBD2 (6 bases). This CDR3 contains 15 residues. In germline, CDR1 is DFQATT, CDR2 SNEGSKA (reference sequence). CDR3 residues: CSARPLAGRTNTQYF. CDR3 DNA sequence: TGCAGTGCCCGACCCCTCGCGGGGCGCACAAATACGCAGTATTTT.

The chain recombines TRBV20-1 with TRBJ2-7, with D hard to call. CDR3 length equals 11 residues. V lost 0 bases and J lost 2, with 2 bases in between. The germline V gene has CDR1 DFQATT and CDR2 SNEGSKA (reference sequence). Written as DNA, the CDR3 is TGCAGTGCTAGAGATACCTACGAGCAGTACGTC. Protein sequence: CSARDTYEQYV.

The V and J genes are TRBV24-1 and TRBJ2-1; 11 positions agree with TRBD1. This CDR3 comprises 16 residues. Unmatched junction bases numbered 10, after V lost 4 bases and J lost 9 bases. The germline CDR1 and CDR2 sequences are KGHDR and SFDVKD. Here the CDR3 reads CATSDRTGGPELEQFF. The CDR3 DNA follows: TGTGCCACCAGTGACCGGACAGGGGGCCCTGAACTTGAGCAGTTCTTC.

The rearrangement uses TRBV11-2 and TRBJ1-3; 7 bases fit TRBD1. V trimming: 8 bases; J trimming: 6 bases; junction bases outside the gene matches: 16. The CDR3 covers 16 residues. Germline-derived CDR1 and CDR2 are SGHAT and FQNNGV. The CDR3 protein is CASQSRGLVQLNTIYF. CDR3 nucleotides: TGTGCCAGCCAATCGAGGGGGCTGGTTCAGTTAAACACCATATATTTT.

The V gene is TRBV7-2, the J gene TRBJ2-5, with D uncertain. This CDR3 spans 14 amino acids. The germline V gene encodes CDR1 SGHTA and CDR2 FQGNSA. Trimming cost V 1 base and J 2 bases, with 8 bases left between them. The CDR3 loop is CASSLGRQQETQYF. The CDR3 coding sequence is TGTGCCAGCAGCTTAGGGCGACAACAAGAGACCCAGTACTTC.

V is TRBV20-1 and J is TRBJ2-5, with 7 bases fitting TRBD2. The trim removed 3 bases at V and 5 bases at J, leaving 9 bases unmatched. CDR1 is DFQATT, CDR2 SNEGSKA, per germline (reference sequence). The CDR3 has 14 residues. The CDR3 nucleotides are TGCAGTGCTAGGATAGCCGGGACTACCGAGACCCAGTACTTC. Its translation: CSARIAGTTETQYF.

The rearrangement joins TRBV9 to TRBJ1-1; the D is unclear. V was shortened by 4 bases and J by 7 bases, with 14 bases between the two germline ends. CDR3 length: 13 residues. Germline CDR1 and CDR2: SGDLS and YYNGEE. DNA of the CDR3: TGTGCCAGCAGCCGACGACACGCGAGTGAAGCTTTCTTT. Its translation is CASSRRHASEAFF.

This chain joins TRBV4-3 and TRBJ2-3; 13 positions agree with TRBD2. Germline V CDR1 and CDR2: LGHNA, YSLEER. The CDR3 runs 18 residues. V lost 3 bases and J lost 4; bases outside the gene matches: 10. CDR3 in DNA: TGCGCCAGCAGCCAGTACTCCGGACTAGCGGGGGCGTCAGATACGCAGTATTTT. Residues: CASSQYSGLAGASDTQYF.

V and J are TRBV20-1 and TRBJ2-7, with D perhaps TRBD1 (5 bases). Germline V gene sequence: CDR1 DFQATT, CDR2 SNEGSKA (reference sequence). V lost 6 bases to trimming and J lost 4 bases, with 13 bases between them. The CDR3 totals 12 residues. The CDR3, as DNA: TGCAGTGCGAGGCTCCAGGGTTACGAGCAGTACTTC. It translates to CSARLQGYEQYF.

The chain employs TRBV29-1 and TRBJ1-1; TRBD1 might be the D (5 bases). Germline-derived CDR1 and CDR2 are SQVTM and ANQGSEA. The V end was cut by 7 bases, the J end by 8 bases, with 14 bases between. This CDR3 comprises 11 residues. CDR3 sequence (DNA): TGCAGCGGGTGGCAGGGCAGGGAAGCTTTCTTT. Its translation is CSGWQGREAFF. Variable domain in full (rest from reference TRBV29-1 and TRBJ1-1): SAVISQKPSRDICQRGTSLTIQCQVDSQVTMMFWYRQQPGQSLTLIATANQGSEATYESGFVIDKFPISRPNLTFSTLTVSNMSPEDSSIYLCSGWQGREAFFGQGTRLTVV.

The CDR3 region is CASSRDLVGYEQYF. CDR3 in DNA: TGTGCCAGCAGCCGTGACCTAGTAGGCTACGAGCAGTACTTC. The chain recombines TRBV4-2 with TRBJ2-7; D is ambiguous. The CDR3 contains 14 residues. The V end was cut by 4 bases, the J end by 3 bases, with 13 bases between. Germline V lookup: CDR1 LGHNA, CDR2 YNFKEQ.

The rearrangement uses TRBV5-4 and TRBJ2-7; 9 nucleotides align to TRBD1. The trim removed 0 bases at V and 3 bases at J, leaving 4 bases unmatched. The CDR3 contains 15 residues. Per germline, CDR1 SGHNT and CDR2 YYREEE (reference sequence). CDR3 nucleotide sequence: TGTGCCAGCAGCTTGGGGGGGACAGGGTACTACGAGCAGTACTTC. Protein product: CASSLGGTGYYEQYF. Full variable domain (rest looked up from reference TRBV5-4 and TRBJ2-7): ETGVTQSPTHLIKTRGQQVTLRCSSQSGHNTVSWYQQALGQGPQFIFQYYREEENGRGNFPPRFSGLQFPNYSSELNVNALELDDSALYLCASSLGGTGYYEQYFGPGTRLTVT.

Only one count was recorded for this clonotype. The chain carries TRBV6-2 or TRBV6-3 and TRBJ2-1; D gene unclear. V was trimmed by 2 bases and J by 7 bases, leaving 9 bases between them. Looked up from germline, CDR1 is MNHEY and CDR2 is SVGEGT. This CDR3 comprises 13 residues. The CDR3 DNA reads as TGTGCCAGCAGTTACCGAACTGGGAATGAGCAGTTCTTC. It yields the protein CASSYRTGNEQFF.

The V gene is TRBV11-2, the J gene TRBJ2-3, with 12 bases that match TRBD1. Unmatched junction bases numbered 1, after V lost 8 bases and J lost 1 base. The germline gives CDR1 SGHAT, CDR2 FQNNGV. The CDR3 covers 14 residues. CDR3 sequence (DNA): TGTGCCAGCGGGACAGGGGGCGGCACAGATACGCAGTATTTT. It codes for CASGTGGGTDTQYF.

The chain has TRBV29-1 and TRBJ1-2; D is perhaps TRBD1 (6 bases). Germline CDR1 SQVTM, CDR2 ANQGSEA. The CDR3 is 12 amino acids. Trimming removed 7 bases from V and 8 bases from J, with 17 bases in between. CDR3 nucleotides: TGCAGCGCAACAGGGTCGATGGGAGGCTACACCTTC. Translation: CSATGSMGGYTF.

This chain joins TRBV20-1 and TRBJ2-7; tentatively, D is TRBD2 (5 bases). The V and J ends lost 3 bases and 3 bases respectively, with 6 bases between them. The CDR3 is made up of 11 amino acids. Germline V gene sequence: CDR1 DFQATT, CDR2 SNEGSKA (reference sequence). CDR3 nucleotide sequence: TGCAGTGCTAGTGAGGGCTACGAGCAGTACTTC. It codes for CSASEGYEQYF.

The chain employs TRBV20-1 and TRBJ2-7; TRBD2 matches at 9 bases. The CDR3 sequence is 16 residues long. Germline loops: CDR1 DFQATT, CDR2 SNEGSKA (reference sequence). Losses at the gene ends were 2 bases for V and 5 bases for J; bases not matched to a gene: 13. The CDR3 loop is CSARSLGGLALNEQYF. CDR3 DNA: TGCAGTGCTAGATCTTTGGGGGGACTAGCTCTTAACGAGCAGTACTTC.